This T cell receptor beta chain comes out of a study of breast tumors, draining lymph nodes, adjacent tissues (TCRdb year 2016). Broadly, across the study: The study compared TCR beta repertoires across tumor, adjacent nontumor tissue and axillary lymph nodes from breast cancer patients. In human breast cancer, the study set out to evaluate how tumor, surrounding tissue and draining lymph node repertoires relate to one another and whether T cells may move between these sites.

CDR1 and CDR2, looked up from the germline V gene (reference sequence), are MNHNY and SVGAGI. The CDR3 measures 12 amino acids from cysteine to phenylalanine. Left in the record is the CDR3 DNA by itself, 36 bases read in frame from the first base. V loses 8 bases, J loses 10 bases, and the germline ends lie 15 bases apart. As regards this clonotype: Its target antigen remains unknown. Per-nucleotide qualities are absent, and no much larger clonotype sits a single base away.

Study-level results and caveats: Tumors showed preferential V and J gene usage, and their T-cell repertoire diversity fell below that of lymph nodes yet above that of nontumor tissue. In luminal-like breast cancer, tumor and nontumor tissue repertoires resembled each other significantly more than in basal-like breast cancer. The data were considered consistent with the idea that most tumor T cells come from the lymph node and then expand in tumor tissue. The conclusion that tumor T cells originate in lymph nodes was framed as consistent with a hypothesis rather than directly demonstrated.

The instrument was an Illumina HiSeq 2000. Multiplex PCR amplification was used to generate the TCR beta chain libraries. High-throughput sequencing was used to analyze the amplified TCR beta chain products. TCRdb's own reprocessing of the public reads used fastp at Q25 and MiXCR and kept productive beta chains. All rows with the same CDR3 protein become a single entry with the most common DNA and genes. The sample table shows around 43,000 distinct CDR3 sequences, and 23% are seen once. Roughly 8% of the sample is in the top ten clones. This sequence uses TRBV6-6 and TRBJ2-1; the D segment cannot be called with confidence. The receptor comes from a female donor with breast cancer. Some clones in this sample may be carry-over from other donors' samples. Sequencing was carried out using breast tumor tissue. CDR3 loop: CASSGPAPEQFF. The DNA sequence is TGTGCCAGCTCAGGACCAGCACCCGAGCAGTTCTTC.